This TCR beta chain was retrieved from a study of OX40 agonist ivuxolimab in advanced cancers. Notes on the study in general: The study found among the lowest clonal expansion in partial responders at 0.1-3.0 mg/kg. By week 6 at 0.1 to 3.0 mg/kg, blood CD4+ and CD8+ T cells had expanded clonally.

The CDR3 is 17 amino acids. Details on this clone: Its target is unknown.

Profiled with immunoSEQ multiplex PCR; TCRdb holds only in-frame clones, not every one. The table includes tens of thousands of clones, around four fifths detected once. The gene calls are TRBV21-1 and TRBJ1-6. TRBV21-1 is a pseudogene. The sequenced sample was CD4+ or CD8+ T cells sorted from blood, obtained in a trial of the OX40 agonist ivuxolimab. This TCR came from an adult with an advanced solid tumor such as melanoma, head and neck, liver or kidney cancer. The CDR3 sequence is CASSKVVGSSYNSPLHF. The CDR3 nucleotides read TGTGCCAGCAGCAAAGTTGTGGGGAGCTCCTATAATTCACCCCTCCACTTT.